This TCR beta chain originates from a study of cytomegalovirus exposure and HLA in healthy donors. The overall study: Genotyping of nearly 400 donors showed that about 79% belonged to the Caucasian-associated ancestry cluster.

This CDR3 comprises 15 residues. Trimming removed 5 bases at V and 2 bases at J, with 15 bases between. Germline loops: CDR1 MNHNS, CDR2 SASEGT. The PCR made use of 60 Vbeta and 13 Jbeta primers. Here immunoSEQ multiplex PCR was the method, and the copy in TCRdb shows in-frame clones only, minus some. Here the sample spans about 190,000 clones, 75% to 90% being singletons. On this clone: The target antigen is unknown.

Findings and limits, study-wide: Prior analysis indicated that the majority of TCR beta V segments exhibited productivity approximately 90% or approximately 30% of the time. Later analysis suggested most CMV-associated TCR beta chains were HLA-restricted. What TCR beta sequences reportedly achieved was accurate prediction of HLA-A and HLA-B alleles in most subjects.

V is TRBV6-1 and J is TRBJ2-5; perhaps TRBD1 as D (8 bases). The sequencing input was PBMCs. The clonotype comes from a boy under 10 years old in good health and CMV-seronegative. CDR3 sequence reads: CASSLQGGSQETQYF. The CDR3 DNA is TGTGCCAGCAGTTTACAGGGGGGGAGTCAAGAGACCCAGTACTTC.